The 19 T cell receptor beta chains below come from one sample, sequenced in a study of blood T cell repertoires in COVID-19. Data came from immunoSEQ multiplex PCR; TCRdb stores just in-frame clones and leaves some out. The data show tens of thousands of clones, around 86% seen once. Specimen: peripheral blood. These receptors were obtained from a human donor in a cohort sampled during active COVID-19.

CDR3 nucleotide sequence: TGTGCTAGTGGTTTGGGACTTCCGGCACCCCTCCACTTT. Translating it yields CASGLGLPAPLHF. The chain couples TRBV12-5 to TRBJ1-6; D ambiguous. CDR1 is LGHNT, CDR2 FRNRAP, per germline. CDR3 length: 13 amino acids. V dropped 1 base and J dropped 11 bases, with 9 bases sitting between them.

CDR3 nucleotides: TGTGCCACCAGTGATGACAGGGGCTACGAGCAGTACTTC. The encoded protein is CATSDDRGYEQYF. The rearrangement links TRBV24-1 to TRBJ2-7; 8 positions match TRBD1. There are 13 residues in the CDR3. With V trimmed by 3 bases and J by 3 bases, 0 bases remained unmatched. In germline, CDR1 is KGHDR, CDR2 SFDVKD.

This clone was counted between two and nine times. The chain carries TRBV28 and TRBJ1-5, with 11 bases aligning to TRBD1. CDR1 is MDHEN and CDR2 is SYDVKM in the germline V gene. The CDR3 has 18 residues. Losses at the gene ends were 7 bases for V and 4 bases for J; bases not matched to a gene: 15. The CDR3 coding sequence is TGTGCCAGCAACCTCCCCGGACAGGGGGCGCGGACAAATCAGCCCCAGCATTTT. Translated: CASNLPGQGARTNQPQHF. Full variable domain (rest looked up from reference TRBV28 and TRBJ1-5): DVKVTQSSRYLVKRTGEKVFLECVQDMDHENMFWYRQDPGLGLRLIYFSYDVKMKEKGDIPEGYSVSREKKERFSLILESASTNQTSMYLCASNLPGQGARTNQPQHFGDGTRLSIL.

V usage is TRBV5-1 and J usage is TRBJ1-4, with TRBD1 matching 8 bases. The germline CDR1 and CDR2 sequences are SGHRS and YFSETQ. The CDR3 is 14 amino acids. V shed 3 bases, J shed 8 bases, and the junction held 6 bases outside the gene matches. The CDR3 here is CASSSGTGGEKLFF. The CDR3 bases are TGCGCCAGCAGCTCCGGGACAGGCGGGGAAAAACTGTTTTTT.

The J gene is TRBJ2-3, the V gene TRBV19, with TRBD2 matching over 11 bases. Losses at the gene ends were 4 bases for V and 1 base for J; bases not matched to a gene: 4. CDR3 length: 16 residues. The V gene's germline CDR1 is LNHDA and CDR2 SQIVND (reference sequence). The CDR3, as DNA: TGTGCCAGTAGTAGCCTAGCGGGGGGCGGCACAGATACGCAGTATTTT. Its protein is CASSSLAGGGTDTQYF.

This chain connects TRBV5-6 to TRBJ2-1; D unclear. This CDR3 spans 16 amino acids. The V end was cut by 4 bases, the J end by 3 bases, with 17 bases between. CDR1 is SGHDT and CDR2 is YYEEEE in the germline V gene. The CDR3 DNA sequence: TGTGCCAGCAGCCCATTATCTGGTCCCGGCTACAATGAGCAGTTCTTC. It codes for CASSPLSGPGYNEQFF.

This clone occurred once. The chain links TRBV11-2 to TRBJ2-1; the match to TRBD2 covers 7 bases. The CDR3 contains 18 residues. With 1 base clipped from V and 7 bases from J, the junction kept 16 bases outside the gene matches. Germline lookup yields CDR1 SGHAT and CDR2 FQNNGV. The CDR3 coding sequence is TGTGCCAGCAGCTTAGTTTTCCCCGGACTAGACGGCGGGAATGAGCAGTTCTTC. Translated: CASSLVFPGLDGGNEQFF.

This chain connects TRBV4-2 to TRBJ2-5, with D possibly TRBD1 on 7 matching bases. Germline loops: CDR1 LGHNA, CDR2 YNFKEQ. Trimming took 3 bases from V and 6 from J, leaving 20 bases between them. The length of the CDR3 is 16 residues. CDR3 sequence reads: CASSQGDQGGRKTQYF. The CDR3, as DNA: TGTGCCAGCAGCCAGGGGGATCAGGGGGGCCGAAAGACCCAGTACTTC.

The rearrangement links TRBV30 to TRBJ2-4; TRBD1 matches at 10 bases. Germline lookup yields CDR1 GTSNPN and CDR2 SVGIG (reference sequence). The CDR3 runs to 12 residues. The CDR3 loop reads CAIRDRGHIQYF. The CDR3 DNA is TGTGCGATCCGGGACAGGGGCCACATTCAGTACTTC.

For the CDR3, the DNA is TGTGCCAGCAGCGGCGACAGGGAGTATCAGCCCCAGCATTTT. It is translated as CASSGDREYQPQHF. The chain couples TRBV2 to TRBJ1-5; 7 nucleotides align to TRBD1. Per germline, CDR1 SNHLY and CDR2 FYNNEI. The CDR3 length is 14 residues. Trimming took 6 bases from V and 5 from J; bases not matched to a gene: 7.

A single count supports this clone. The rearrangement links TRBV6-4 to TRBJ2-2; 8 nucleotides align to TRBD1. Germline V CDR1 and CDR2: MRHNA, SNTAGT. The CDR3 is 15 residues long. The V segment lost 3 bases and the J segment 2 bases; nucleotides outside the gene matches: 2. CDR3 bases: TGTGCCAGCAGTGAAGGGACAGGAAACACCGGGGAGCTGTTTTTT. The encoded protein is CASSEGTGNTGELFF.

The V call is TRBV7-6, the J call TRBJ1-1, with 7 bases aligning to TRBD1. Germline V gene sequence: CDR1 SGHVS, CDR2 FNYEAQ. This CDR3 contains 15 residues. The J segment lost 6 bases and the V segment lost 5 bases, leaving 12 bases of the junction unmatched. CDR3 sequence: CASSNAQGLGPEAFF. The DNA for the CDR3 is TGTGCCAGCAGCAACGCACAGGGGCTGGGCCCTGAAGCTTTCTTT.

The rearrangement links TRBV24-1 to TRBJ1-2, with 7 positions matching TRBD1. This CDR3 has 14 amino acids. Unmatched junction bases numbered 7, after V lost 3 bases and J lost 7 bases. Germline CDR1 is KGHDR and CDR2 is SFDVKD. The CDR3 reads CATSDPQGEAGYTF. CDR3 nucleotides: TGTGCCACCAGTGATCCCCAGGGGGAGGCTGGCTACACCTTC.

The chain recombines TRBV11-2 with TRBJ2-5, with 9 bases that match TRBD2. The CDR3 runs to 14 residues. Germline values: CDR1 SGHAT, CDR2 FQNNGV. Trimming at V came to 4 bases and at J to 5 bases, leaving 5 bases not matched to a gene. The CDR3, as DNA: TGTGCCAGCAGCTCTATAGCGGGGGTCGAGACCCAGTACTTC. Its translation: CASSSIAGVETQYF.

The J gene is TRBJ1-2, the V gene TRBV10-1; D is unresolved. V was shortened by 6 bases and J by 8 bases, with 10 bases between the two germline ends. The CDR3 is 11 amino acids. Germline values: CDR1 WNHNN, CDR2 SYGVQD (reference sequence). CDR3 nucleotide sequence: TGCGCCAGCAGAGTGGGCCAAGGCTACACCTTC. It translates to CASRVGQGYTF.

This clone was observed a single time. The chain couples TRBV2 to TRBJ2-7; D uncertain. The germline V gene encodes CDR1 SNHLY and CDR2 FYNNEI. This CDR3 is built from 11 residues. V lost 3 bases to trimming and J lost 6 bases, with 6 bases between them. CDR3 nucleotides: TGTGCCAGCAGTGAGAGCGTCGAGCAGTACTTC. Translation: CASSESVEQYF.

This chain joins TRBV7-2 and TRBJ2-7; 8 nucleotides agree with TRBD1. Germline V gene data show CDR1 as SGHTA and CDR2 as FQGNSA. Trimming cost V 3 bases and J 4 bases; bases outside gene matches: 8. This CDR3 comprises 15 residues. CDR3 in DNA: TGTGCCAGCAGCTTCAGTGCAACAGGGGGTTACGAGCAGTACTTC. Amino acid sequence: CASSFSATGGYEQYF.

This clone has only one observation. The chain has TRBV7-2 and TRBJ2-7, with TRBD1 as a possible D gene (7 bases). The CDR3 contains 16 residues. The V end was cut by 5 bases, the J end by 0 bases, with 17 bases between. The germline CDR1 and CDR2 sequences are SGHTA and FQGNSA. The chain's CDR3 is CASSQGGTAGSYEQYF. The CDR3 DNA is TGTGCCAGCAGCCAAGGAGGGACAGCGGGCTCCTACGAGCAGTACTTC. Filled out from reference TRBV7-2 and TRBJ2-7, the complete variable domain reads GAGVSQSPSNKVTEKGKDVELRCDPISGHTALYWYRQSLGQGLEFLIYFQGNSAPDKSGLPSDRFSAERTGGSVSTLTIQRTQQEDSAVYLCASSQGGTAGSYEQYFGPGTRLTVT.

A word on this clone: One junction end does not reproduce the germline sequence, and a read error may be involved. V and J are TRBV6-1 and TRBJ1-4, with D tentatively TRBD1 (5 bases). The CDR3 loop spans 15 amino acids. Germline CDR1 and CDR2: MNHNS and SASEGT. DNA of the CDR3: TGTGCCAGCAGTGAAACCAGGGAGGCTAACGAAAAACTGTTTTTT. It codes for CASSETREANEKLFF.